This TCR beta chain stems from a study of T cells after posttransplantation cyclophosphamide. The study's findings and limits: Later post-transplant blood repertoires were often dominated by donor CD8+ memory clones.

This table comes from immunoSEQ multiplex PCR, and its TCRdb copy is limited to in-frame clones, with some not included. This table holds some 12,000 clones, roughly 80% found once. A marrow graft followed busulfan-fludarabine conditioning, with cyclophosphamide on days +3 and +4. The sample holds one count of this clone. Antigen: not known. This receptor was obtained from a female patient aged 50-59 years who received an allogeneic stem cell transplant from a related donor, was CMV-positive, and had no GVHD. Some T cells may be provided by the graft donor. The starting material was PBMCs, obtained after allogeneic stem cell transplant with posttransplant cyclophosphamide.

The CDR3 here is CASSLISGGNTEAFF. The CDR3 DNA follows: TGTGCCAGCAGCTTAATATCAGGGGGTAACACTGAAGCTTTCTTT. This rearrangement joins TRBV5-6 to TRBJ1-1; the match to TRBD1 covers 7 bases. This CDR3 has 15 residues. Germline V gene data show CDR1 as SGHDT and CDR2 as YYEEEE. With 2 bases clipped from V and 2 bases from J, the junction kept 6 bases outside the gene matches.